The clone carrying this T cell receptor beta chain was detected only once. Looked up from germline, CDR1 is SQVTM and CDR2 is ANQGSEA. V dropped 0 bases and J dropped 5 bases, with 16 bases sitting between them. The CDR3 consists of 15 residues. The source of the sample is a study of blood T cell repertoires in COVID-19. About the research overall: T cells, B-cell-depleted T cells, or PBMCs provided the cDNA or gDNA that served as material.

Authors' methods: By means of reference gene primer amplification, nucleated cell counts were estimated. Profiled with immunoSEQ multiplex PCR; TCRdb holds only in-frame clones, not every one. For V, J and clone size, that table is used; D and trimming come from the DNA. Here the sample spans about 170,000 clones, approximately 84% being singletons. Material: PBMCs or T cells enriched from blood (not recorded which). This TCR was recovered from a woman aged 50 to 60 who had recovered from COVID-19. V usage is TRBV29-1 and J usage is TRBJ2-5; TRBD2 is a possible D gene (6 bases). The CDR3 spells CSVEDGGGWRETQYF. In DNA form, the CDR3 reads TGCAGCGTTGAAGATGGCGGAGGGTGGAGGGAGACCCAGTACTTC. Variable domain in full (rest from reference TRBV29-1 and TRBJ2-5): SAVISQKPSRDICQRGTSLTIQCQVDSQVTMMFWYRQQPGQSLTLIATANQGSEATYESGFVIDKFPISRPNLTFSTLTVSNMSPEDSSIYLCSVEDGGGWRETQYFGPGTRLLVL.